These 17 T cell receptor beta chains originate from one sample sequenced in a study of blood T cell repertoires in COVID-19. The data were produced by immunoSEQ multiplex PCR, yet TCRdb's version contains in-frame clones alone and is incomplete. The table records about 170,000 clones, about four fifths of them present only once. The sequenced sample consisted of peripheral blood. These receptors were taken from a woman older than 75 with COVID-19, enrolled during active disease.

The chain uses TRBV28 and TRBJ1-6, with D possibly matching TRBD1 (5 bases). Germline V lookup: CDR1 MDHEN, CDR2 SYDVKM. This CDR3 comprises 13 residues. Trimming removed 5 bases at V and 14 bases at J, with 16 bases between. CDR3 DNA sequence: TGTGCCAGCAGTACCCCCGCAGGGTATTCCCTCCACTTT. This gives the protein CASSTPAGYSLHF.

This chain links TRBV28 with TRBJ2-1; 12 nucleotides match TRBD2. Germline CDR1 reads MDHEN; CDR2 reads SYDVKM. Trimming removed 11 bases from V and 6 bases from J; junction bases left unmatched: 11. CDR3 size: 15 residues. The CDR3 is CASSTSGRNANEQFF. CDR3 sequence (DNA): TGTGCCTCGAGTACTAGCGGGAGGAACGCCAATGAGCAGTTCTTC.

The V gene is TRBV29-1, the J gene TRBJ2-7; 7 nucleotides agree with TRBD1. The V gene's germline CDR1 is SQVTM and CDR2 ANQGSEA. V lost 6 bases to trimming and J lost 3 bases; unmatched junction nucleotides: 8. This CDR3 has 13 amino acids. CDR3 in amino acids: CSVWTGLFYEQYF. The CDR3 region has the DNA TGCAGCGTATGGACAGGCCTATTCTACGAGCAGTACTTC.

The chain has TRBV9 and TRBJ1-2, with D maybe TRBD1 (5 bases). The CDR3 is 15 residues long. Germline lookup yields CDR1 SGDLS and CDR2 YYNGEE. With 4 bases removed from V and 2 bases from J, the gap between germline ends came to 15 bases. The CDR3 nucleotides are TGTGCCAGCAGCCCAGGACACACTACCAACTATGGCTACACCTTC. Translation: CASSPGHTTNYGYTF.

The rearrangement uses TRBV7-2 and TRBJ2-3; no definite D call. Germline CDR1 reads SGHTA; CDR2 reads FQGNSA. V was shortened by 2 bases and J by 5 bases, with 8 bases between the two germline ends. The CDR3 has 13 amino acids. Written as DNA, the CDR3 is TGTGCCAGCAGCTTATACTACCTAGATACGCAGTATTTT. Encoded protein: CASSLYYLDTQYF.

The chain employs TRBV4-3 and TRBJ1-2; D unresolved. Trimming left V 0 bases short and J 4 bases short, with 12 bases between. The CDR3 runs 15 residues. Per germline, CDR1 LGHNA and CDR2 YSLEER. Here the CDR3 reads CASSQDGTAAYGYTF. For the CDR3, the DNA is TGCGCCAGCAGCCAAGACGGTACAGCGGCCTATGGCTACACCTTC.

The chain has TRBV27 and TRBJ1-4; the match to TRBD1 covers 7 bases. The CDR3 sequence is 16 residues long. The J segment lost 4 bases and the V segment lost 4 bases, leaving 9 bases of the junction unmatched. CDR1 is MNHEY and CDR2 is SMNVEV in the germline V gene (reference sequence). The CDR3, as DNA: TGTGCCAGCAGTTCTCTCCCCGGGACAGTTAATGAAAAACTGTTTTTT. It codes for CASSSLPGTVNEKLFF.

On this clone: This sample includes further DNA sequences coding for the same CDR3. The rearrangement uses TRBV18 and TRBJ2-5; D possibly corresponds to TRBD1 (5 bases). Germline V gives CDR1 KGHSH, CDR2 LQKENI. This CDR3 has 12 residues. V lost 3 bases and J 5 bases, leaving 7 bases between the germline ends. Here the CDR3 DNA reads TGTGCCAGCTCACCCCCAGGGGAGACCCAGTACTTC. Amino acids: CASSPPGETQYF.

The J gene is TRBJ1-6, the V gene TRBV12-5, with D possibly matching TRBD1 (5 bases). The CDR3 length is 16 residues. CDR1 and CDR2 from the germline V gene are LGHNT and FRNRAP. V lost 1 base and J lost 6, with 13 bases in between. CDR3 protein: CASGLDPDRSNSPLHF. The CDR3 region has the DNA TGTGCTAGTGGTTTGGACCCTGACAGATCTAATTCACCCCTCCACTTT.

The chain has TRBV7-3 and TRBJ2-1, with D perhaps matching TRBD2 (7 bases). The ends were cut back, 5 bases at V and 0 bases at J, with 14 bases in the middle. Germline assignment: CDR1 SGHTA and CDR2 FQGTGA. The CDR3 consists of 16 residues. The CDR3 reads CASSRGGPYSYNEQFF. DNA for the CDR3: TGTGCCAGCAGCCGCGGGGGCCCCTACTCCTACAATGAGCAGTTCTTC.

This chain uses TRBV5-6 with TRBJ2-7, with 7 nucleotides matching TRBD1. The CDR3 runs 15 residues. V was clipped by 3 bases and J by 2 bases; unmatched bases: 8. Germline CDR1 reads SGHDT; CDR2 reads YYEEEE. CDR3 residues: CASSSWGTVAYEQYF. In nucleotides, the CDR3 is TGTGCCAGCAGCTCTTGGGGGACAGTCGCCTACGAGCAGTACTTC. The whole variable domain, remainder taken from reference TRBV5-6 and TRBJ2-7, is DAGVTQSPTHLIKTRGQQVTLRCSPKSGHDTVSWYQQALGQGPQFIFQYYEEEERQRGNFPDRFSGHQFPNYSSELNVNALLLGDSALYLCASSSWGTVAYEQYFGPGTRLTVT.

The chain carries TRBV5-4 and TRBJ1-2, with D maybe TRBD1 (5 bases). V was cut by 1 base and J by 7 bases, with 11 bases left in between. This CDR3 is 13 amino acids long. Germline values: CDR1 SGHNT, CDR2 YYREEE (reference sequence). The CDR3 loop reads CASSLRGQTGYTF. The CDR3 region has the DNA TGTGCCAGCAGCTTGAGGGGTCAAACTGGCTACACCTTC.

This clone has only one observation. The chain employs TRBV10-3 and TRBJ1-1, with a possible D match to TRBD1 (5 bases). The CDR3 totals 16 residues. Per the germline V gene, CDR1 is ENHRY and CDR2 is SYGVKD. Deletions cut 0 bases from V and 5 bases from J, with 16 bases between. The CDR3 here is CAISESVGQGPTEAFF. DNA for the CDR3: TGTGCCATCAGTGAGTCAGTGGGGCAGGGCCCTACTGAAGCTTTCTTT.

The chain uses TRBV6-5 and TRBJ1-5; the D gene is possibly TRBD1 (5 bases). The V gene lost 11 bases and the J gene lost 5 bases, with 16 bases spanning the gap. The CDR3 has 13 amino acids. Germline V gene data show CDR1 as MNHEY and CDR2 as SVGAGI. The CDR3 DNA is TGTGCCGCGGGGGACTTAGCCCATCAGCCCCAGCATTTT. This encodes CAAGDLAHQPQHF.

This clone was seen a few times. This chain links TRBV5-1 with TRBJ1-1; 9 nucleotides align to TRBD1. V gave up 4 bases and J gave up 4 bases; unmatched junction bases: 8. Germline V CDR1 and CDR2: SGHRS, YFSETQ. The CDR3 covers 15 residues. CDR3 in DNA: TGCGCCAGCAGCCCGACGGGACAGGGTGTCACTGAAGCTTTCTTT. Its protein is CASSPTGQGVTEAFF.

The chain carries TRBV11-2 and TRBJ1-2, with D possibly being TRBD1 (6 bases). The V gene lost 6 bases and the J gene lost 2 bases, with 10 bases spanning the gap. Germline V gene sequence: CDR1 SGHAT, CDR2 FQNNGV. The CDR3 extends over 13 amino acids. In nucleotides, the CDR3 is TGTGCCAGCAGTACGACAGGAAACTATGGCTACACCTTC. Protein: CASSTTGNYGYTF.

The chain couples TRBV5-1 to TRBJ1-5, with 7 bases matching TRBD1. The CDR3 contains 14 residues. Unmatched junction bases numbered 5, after V lost 4 bases and J lost 4 bases. The germline CDR1 and CDR2 sequences are SGHRS and YFSETQ. CDR3 amino acids: CASSRGQPNQPQHF. The CDR3 coding sequence is TGCGCCAGCAGCCGGGGACAGCCAAATCAGCCCCAGCATTTT.